This TCR beta chain was sequenced for a study of blood T cells in healthy people across ages. Findings of the study overall: For the donors, CMV status was unknown and possibly confounded expanded clonotype changes. The study found TCR beta diversity correlated strongly with naive T cell percentage.

A second PCR, run for roughly 7 to 11 cycles, used a sample-barcoded 5' primer plus a J-beta primer mix. The template-switch adaptor was a 5' adaptor with 12 random nucleotides. It tagged each cDNA molecule. From the 5' RACE reads, TCRdb called clonotypes with MiXCR, one entry per CDR3 protein. The table includes 1.5 million or so distinct CDR3 sequences, roughly 40% detected once. Note on this clonotype: What it binds is unknown.

There are 15 residues in the CDR3. The V segment lost 3 bases and the J segment 7 bases; nucleotides outside the gene matches: 5. Looked up from germline, CDR1 is ENHRY and CDR2 is SYGVKD. The V call is TRBV10-3, the J call TRBJ2-1, with 11 bases fitting TRBD2. This sequence was found in a woman between 18 and 30 years old in good health. The source material was blood. CDR3 DNA sequence: TGTGCCATCAGTGAAGGGACTAGCGGTGCAAATGAGCAGTTCTTC. Translated: CAISEGTSGANEQFF.